This T cell receptor beta chain originates from a study of shared clonotypes between healthy human individuals. General study findings and limits: The donor pool, a small one, limited the genetic and exposure-history diversity represented. Naive subsets tended to show greater estimated richness than memory subsets.

After removal of 4 bases from V and 6 bases from J, the junction contained 11 bases not matched to a gene. The germline V gene has CDR1 SGHRS and CDR2 YFSETQ. CDR3 length: 17 residues. The data were produced by immunoSEQ multiplex PCR, yet TCRdb's version contains in-frame clones alone and is incomplete. The sample has roughly 1,100,000 clones, approximately 70% seen once; the top ten hold around 1.5%. Worth noting for this clone: No antigen is known for it.

The V gene is TRBV5-1, the J gene TRBJ2-1, with TRBD2 matching over 12 bases. Sequenced sample: memory CD4+ T cells sorted from blood. Subset meaning: CD45RA-negative fraction. This clonotype was obtained from a young man in good health. The CDR3 DNA is TGCGCCAGCAGCGGCACGACTAGCGGGAGTAAAAGCAATGAGCAGTTCTTC. Its protein is CASSGTTSGSKSNEQFF.